This TCR beta chain was sequenced in a study of T cells in Graves' hyperthyroidism and ophthalmopathy (dated by TCRdb to between 2018 and 2021). Concerning the study at large: Peripheral blood was collected at initial diagnosis, before any treatment. The 75 to 100 discovery patients were randomly split 7:3 into training and test sets. Thyroid tissue and blood T-cell repertoires from about six Graves' hyperthyroidism patients were also compared in the study. After blood sampling, hyperthyroidism patients were treated with methimazole at a starting dose of 30 mg daily, and ophthalmopathy patients were treated with high-dose intravenous methylprednisolone. According to the paper, TCR Vbeta CDR3 sequencing was carried out on more than 120 peripheral blood samples, which came from under 50 ophthalmopathy, around 74 hyperthyroidism and roughly 17 progressor patients. Prospective prediction of ophthalmopathy was tested in an independent validation cohort consisting of some 20 hyperthyroidism patients and around 17 patients who later progressed to ophthalmopathy. To identify distinguishing TCR V-J signatures, a discovery cohort of about 100 patients was used, comprising 43 with Graves' ophthalmopathy and 57 with stable Graves' hyperthyroidism.

This clonotype showed up just once. What this receptor recognizes is not known. The junction shows a germline mismatch at one end, possibly a read error. Amplification of TCR beta CDR3 regions was carried out from RNA transcripts. A first-round RT-PCR of the TCR CDR3 used the HTBI primer set with the Qiagen OneStep RT-PCR kit. Libraries were constructed in a second round of multiplex PCR, after which size selection and purification were performed. Sequencing of the libraries was done on an Illumina HiSeq2000 using paired-end 100 bp reads. The original pipeline was this. SOAPnuke was used to process the raw data, throwing out any read that contained adapters or uncalled bases, had a mean Phred below 15, or lacked an exact constant-primer or identifier match. High-quality paired reads were merged with COPE v1.2.5, and unique nucleotide sequences were defined as clonotypes. Clonotypes were aligned to IMGT TRBV, TRBD and TRBJ reference segments using MiTCR v1.1. Analysis was restricted to V-J combinations with a frequency above 0.0001, which covered about 99% of repertoires. The TCS score was defined as the ratio of F50 (clonal expansion) to E x V (chaos), calculated using BLOSUM62-based TCRdist between CDR3 peptides within each V-J. Welch's t-statistics and random forest reduced some 510 V-J features to 10 to 15, which were used in a naive Bayes classifier (R e1071). The public reads were reanalyzed by TCRdb: fastp trimming at Q25, MiXCR alignment, in-frame beta chains only. Identical CDR3 proteins give one entry, which carries the most common genes and DNA. TCRdb, not the original authors, processed these V and J calls. This sample lists about 560,000 distinct CDR3 sequences; roughly 17% were detected once. 18% of the sample is held by the ten biggest clonotypes.

Graves' hyperthyroidism was defined as stable when no progression to ophthalmopathy occurred over 18 months of follow-up. The hyperthyroidism patients were between 18 and 65 years old and newly diagnosed, with a disease duration of less than 2 months. Any patient with an uncontrolled infection, another autoimmune disease, pregnancy or lactation was excluded. Diagnoses were based on clinical symptoms, serum thyroxine and TRAb, thyroid ultrasound and orbital computed tomography. PBMCs were separated from roughly 10 ml of fresh peripheral blood using Ficoll-Paque density gradient centrifugation. Trizol reagent was used to extract total RNA, and RNA quality was then checked on an Agilent 2100 Bioanalyzer. The CDR3 starts with the cysteine, ends with the phenylalanine, and has 13 residues. This entry keeps only the CDR3 DNA: 39 bases, framed from base 1. The germline V gene encodes CDR1 DFQATT and CDR2 SNEGSKA (reference sequence).

Findings and caveats that apply to the study as a whole: In validation, the model predicted progression to ophthalmopathy with over 60% sensitivity and about 73% specificity, a median of about 6 months before onset. A 13 V-J signature model separated ophthalmopathy from stable hyperthyroidism, with 87.88% sensitivity and about 81% specificity in cross-validation and 80%/75% in testing. Sample size was not statistically predetermined, and investigators were not blinded to group allocation. Most expanded thyroid clonotypes (frequency above 0.001) were also detected in blood, suggesting blood repertoires may reflect thyroid immune responses.

The rearranged segments are TRBV20-1 and TRBJ2-2; TRBD1 is perhaps the D gene, given 6 matching bases. The specimen was blood. This clonotype was obtained from a woman aged 18-35 years with Graves' hyperthyroidism. The nucleotides read TGCAGTGCCGCGCAGGGGAACACCGGGGAGCTGCTTTTT. Its amino acids are CSAAQGNTGELLF.